One and the same sample provided the 13 T cell receptor beta chains below, sequenced in a study of shared clonotypes between healthy human individuals. Repertoires were generated with immunoSEQ multiplex PCR, while TCRdb's copy carries only in-frame clones and drops some. The data contain approximately 2,000,000 clones, approximately 90% of them singletons. Sequenced: naive CD4+ T cells from PBMCs. Subset denoted: CD45RA+ positively selected. The receptor set was obtained from a man aged 18-30 years in good health. Some clones in this sample may be carry-over from other donors' samples.

This clone was counted only a few times. J is TRBJ1-4 and V is TRBV7-9; 8 bases fit TRBD1. Germline V gene data show CDR1 as SEHNR and CDR2 as FQNEAQ (reference sequence). The ends lost 4 bases at V and 2 bases at J; junction bases unmatched: 3. This CDR3 is 15 amino acids long. As DNA, the CDR3 is TGTGCCAGCAGCTCACGACAGGGGACTAATGAAAAACTGTTTTTT. Encoded protein: CASSSRQGTNEKLFF. Together with reference TRBV7-9 and TRBJ1-4, the CDR3 gives the full variable domain: DTGVSQNPRHKITKRGQNVTFRCDPISEHNRLYWYRQTLGQGPEFLTYFQNEAQLEKSRLLSDRFSAERPKGSFSTLEIQRTEQGDSAMYLCASSSRQGTNEKLFFGSGTQLSVL.

V is TRBV27 and J is TRBJ2-7; TRBD2 aligns across 11 bases. Per the germline V gene, CDR1 is MNHEY and CDR2 is SMNVEV (reference sequence). Germline trimming cut 5 bases from V and 3 bases from J; bases unmatched to any gene: 6. CDR3 length equals 15 residues. CDR3 sequence (DNA): TGTGCCAGCAGTGCCACCGGGACTAGCGGCTACGAGCAGTACTTC. It specifies CASSATGTSGYEQYF.

V usage is TRBV5-8 and J usage is TRBJ2-5; TRBD2 agrees at 7 bases. Germline V gene lookup returns CDR1 SGHTS and CDR2 YDEGEE. The V segment lost 5 bases and the J segment 5 bases; nucleotides outside the gene matches: 12. The CDR3 loop spans 15 amino acids. CDR3 protein: CASSQQRGIRETQYF. CDR3 bases: TGTGCCAGCAGTCAACAGCGGGGAATTAGGGAGACCCAGTACTTC.

This clone is a singleton in its sample. This chain joins TRBV5-1 and TRBJ2-1; the match to TRBD2 covers 13 bases. The CDR3 length is 16 residues. In germline, CDR1 is SGHRS, CDR2 YFSETQ. The junction had 1 base not matched to a gene; V was cut back by 1 base and J by 3 bases. CDR3 residues: CASSLTSGRDYNEQFF. The CDR3 nucleotides read TGCGCCAGCAGCTTGACTAGCGGGAGGGACTACAATGAGCAGTTCTTC.

CDR3 nucleotides: TGTGCCAGCAGCTCAGACAGACGCCAAGAGACCCAGTACTTC. Protein sequence: CASSSDRRQETQYF. V is TRBV11-2 and J is TRBJ2-5, with a tentative D call TRBD1 (5 bases). The V gene lost 4 bases and the J gene lost 1 base, with 10 bases spanning the gap. The CDR3 has 14 amino acids. The germline V gene encodes CDR1 SGHAT and CDR2 FQNNGV.

J is TRBJ2-1 and V is TRBV6-6; tentative D call: TRBD2 (5 bases). CDR1 and CDR2 from the germline V gene are MNHNY and SVGAGI (reference sequence). The CDR3 has 13 residues. The V end was cut by 7 bases, the J end by 2 bases, with 9 bases between. The CDR3 region has the DNA TGTGCCAGCATCCCGACTACCTACAATGAGCAGTTCTTC. Its protein is CASIPTTYNEQFF.

A few counts support this clone. The rearrangement links TRBV19 to TRBJ1-5; D uncertain. This CDR3 spans 13 amino acids. Germline V gene lookup returns CDR1 LNHDA and CDR2 SQIVND (reference sequence). V lost 3 bases and J lost 4, with 7 bases in between. The CDR3 DNA reads TGTGCCAGTAGTATGAGGGAGAATCAGCCCCAGCATTTT. This codes for CASSMRENQPQHF.

This clone appeared once. The rearrangement joins TRBV4-3 to TRBJ1-1, with D perhaps matching TRBD1 (5 bases). V lost 6 bases and J 4 bases, leaving 12 bases between the germline ends. There are 13 residues in the CDR3. Germline CDR1 LGHNA, CDR2 YSLEER. The CDR3 DNA reads TGCGCCAGCAGGGCGGGGGGTCTCACTGAAGCTTTCTTT. As protein: CASRAGGLTEAFF.

On this clone itself: The sample has other DNA sequences that encode this CDR3 too. The chain couples TRBV20-1 to TRBJ2-7; D uncertain. This CDR3 has 10 amino acids. CDR1 DFQATT and CDR2 SNEGSKA come from the germline V gene (reference sequence). V lost 3 bases and J lost 4, with 4 bases in between. The chain's CDR3 is CSASLYEQYF. The CDR3 region has the DNA TGCAGTGCTAGCCTTTACGAGCAGTACTTC.

As for this clone: The sample carries other DNA sequences with the same CDR3. This chain uses TRBV30 with TRBJ1-1; no clear D. The CDR3 contains 13 residues. Germline V gives CDR1 GTSNPN, CDR2 SVGIG (reference sequence). The V end lost 2 bases, the J end lost 0 bases, and 7 bases lay between the germline ends. The CDR3 is CAWSPTVNTEAFF. CDR3 DNA sequence: TGTGCCTGGAGTCCGACGGTGAACACTGAAGCTTTCTTT. The entire variable domain, with the rest obtained from reference TRBV30 and TRBJ1-1, is as follows: SQTIHQWPATLVQPVGSPLSLECTVEGTSNPNLYWYRQAAGRGLQLLFYSVGIGQISSEVPQNLSASRPQDRQFILSSKKLLLSDSGFYLCAWSPTVNTEAFFGQGTRLTVV.

The chain joins TRBV2 to TRBJ1-2; possibly TRBD1 for D (5 bases). Germline V lookup: CDR1 SNHLY, CDR2 FYNNEI. This CDR3 is built from 13 residues. Trimming removed 3 bases from V and 4 bases from J, with 9 bases in between. The CDR3 DNA reads TGTGCCAGCAGTGACAACGACAGCTATGGCTACACCTTC. It translates to CASSDNDSYGYTF.

This chain links TRBV5-1 with TRBJ2-1; 7 bases map to TRBD1. CDR3 length equals 15 residues. The V gene end was trimmed by 0 bases and the J gene end by 6 bases; junction bases not matched to a gene: 6. Per the germline V gene, CDR1 is SGHRS and CDR2 is YFSETQ. CDR3: CASSLGQGTPNEQFF. In DNA form, the CDR3 reads TGCGCCAGCAGCTTGGGACAGGGCACCCCCAATGAGCAGTTCTTC.

This chain connects TRBV7-9 to TRBJ1-4; 8 nucleotides match TRBD1. The germline V gene encodes CDR1 SEHNR and CDR2 FQNEAQ (reference sequence). The CDR3 spans 15 residues. The junction had 16 bases not matched to a gene; V was cut back by 5 bases and J by 14 bases. The CDR3 sequence is CASSPDRDLVAGLFF. CDR3 coding DNA: TGTGCCAGCAGCCCGGACAGGGATCTCGTAGCTGGTCTGTTTTTT.